This record covers a single T cell receptor (beta chain). Its antigen is unknown. This entry comes from a study of shared clonotypes between healthy human individuals. About the study: Three plates were used per donor for CD4 naive, three for CD4 memory, two for CD8 naive and one for CD8 memory.

Sequencing used immunoSEQ multiplex PCR; TCRdb keeps in-frame clones, though not all of them. The table shows a few million clones, with just under 95% occurring only once. The study's findings and limits: How much donors shared clonotypes was expected to be affected by sequencing depth. Shared across several donors were around 4.7% of the naive CD4 clonotypes.

The V gene lost 7 bases and the J gene lost 3 bases, with 16 bases spanning the gap. The germline V gene encodes CDR1 MNHEY and CDR2 SVGAGI. The CDR3 sequence is 15 residues long. As defined, naive CD8 cells were CD45RO-negative and positively selected for CCR7, with terminally differentiated effector memory CD45RA+ cells excluded. The sequencing sample was made of naive CD8+ T cells from PBMCs. The rearrangement joins TRBV6-5 to TRBJ2-4; D ambiguous. This sequence was found in a man between 18 and 29 years old in good health. Some clones in this sample may be carry-over from other donors' samples. This CDR3 is CASKRAGGLKNIQYF. In DNA, the CDR3 is TGTGCCAGCAAAAGGGCCGGCGGTCTCAAAAACATTCAGTACTTC.